The clone carrying this TCR beta chain was picked up a small number of times. The antigen remains undetermined. This record comes from a study of regulatory T cells in long-lasting Graves disease. Study outcomes and limitations: Lower TCR diversity was seen in persistent Graves' patients than in newly diagnosed ones.

Germline values: CDR1 DFQATT, CDR2 SNEGSKA (reference sequence). This CDR3 has 14 amino acids. Trimming removed 1 base from V and 1 base from J, with 7 bases in between. Noted time point: newly diagnosed GD, antithyroid drugs for less than 3 months. Following extraction of RNA from PBMCs, that RNA was used to make the TCR library. Staff took roughly 9.6 milliliters of peripheral blood and put it into EDTA tubes. Arm-PCR of CDR3 regions and iRepertoire HTBI primers were the basis on which TCR beta libraries were built. TCRdb ran MiXCR on the multiplex PCR reads and lists one entry per CDR3 protein. The top ten clones hold under 20% of a sample with 600,000 to 650,000 distinct CDR3 sequences, roughly 15% of them seen once. The same sample was also used in a study of T cells in Graves' hyperthyroidism and ophthalmopathy.

This receptor was identified in a woman in her thirties with Graves disease. Sample: peripheral blood mononuclear cells (PBMCs), taken at new diagnosis, from a patient treated with antithyroid drugs. V and J are TRBV20-1 and TRBJ2-2; D not certain. DNA for the CDR3: TGCAGTGCTAGAGGGCTGGGGAACACCGGGGAGCTGTTTTTT. The encoded protein is CSARGLGNTGELFF.